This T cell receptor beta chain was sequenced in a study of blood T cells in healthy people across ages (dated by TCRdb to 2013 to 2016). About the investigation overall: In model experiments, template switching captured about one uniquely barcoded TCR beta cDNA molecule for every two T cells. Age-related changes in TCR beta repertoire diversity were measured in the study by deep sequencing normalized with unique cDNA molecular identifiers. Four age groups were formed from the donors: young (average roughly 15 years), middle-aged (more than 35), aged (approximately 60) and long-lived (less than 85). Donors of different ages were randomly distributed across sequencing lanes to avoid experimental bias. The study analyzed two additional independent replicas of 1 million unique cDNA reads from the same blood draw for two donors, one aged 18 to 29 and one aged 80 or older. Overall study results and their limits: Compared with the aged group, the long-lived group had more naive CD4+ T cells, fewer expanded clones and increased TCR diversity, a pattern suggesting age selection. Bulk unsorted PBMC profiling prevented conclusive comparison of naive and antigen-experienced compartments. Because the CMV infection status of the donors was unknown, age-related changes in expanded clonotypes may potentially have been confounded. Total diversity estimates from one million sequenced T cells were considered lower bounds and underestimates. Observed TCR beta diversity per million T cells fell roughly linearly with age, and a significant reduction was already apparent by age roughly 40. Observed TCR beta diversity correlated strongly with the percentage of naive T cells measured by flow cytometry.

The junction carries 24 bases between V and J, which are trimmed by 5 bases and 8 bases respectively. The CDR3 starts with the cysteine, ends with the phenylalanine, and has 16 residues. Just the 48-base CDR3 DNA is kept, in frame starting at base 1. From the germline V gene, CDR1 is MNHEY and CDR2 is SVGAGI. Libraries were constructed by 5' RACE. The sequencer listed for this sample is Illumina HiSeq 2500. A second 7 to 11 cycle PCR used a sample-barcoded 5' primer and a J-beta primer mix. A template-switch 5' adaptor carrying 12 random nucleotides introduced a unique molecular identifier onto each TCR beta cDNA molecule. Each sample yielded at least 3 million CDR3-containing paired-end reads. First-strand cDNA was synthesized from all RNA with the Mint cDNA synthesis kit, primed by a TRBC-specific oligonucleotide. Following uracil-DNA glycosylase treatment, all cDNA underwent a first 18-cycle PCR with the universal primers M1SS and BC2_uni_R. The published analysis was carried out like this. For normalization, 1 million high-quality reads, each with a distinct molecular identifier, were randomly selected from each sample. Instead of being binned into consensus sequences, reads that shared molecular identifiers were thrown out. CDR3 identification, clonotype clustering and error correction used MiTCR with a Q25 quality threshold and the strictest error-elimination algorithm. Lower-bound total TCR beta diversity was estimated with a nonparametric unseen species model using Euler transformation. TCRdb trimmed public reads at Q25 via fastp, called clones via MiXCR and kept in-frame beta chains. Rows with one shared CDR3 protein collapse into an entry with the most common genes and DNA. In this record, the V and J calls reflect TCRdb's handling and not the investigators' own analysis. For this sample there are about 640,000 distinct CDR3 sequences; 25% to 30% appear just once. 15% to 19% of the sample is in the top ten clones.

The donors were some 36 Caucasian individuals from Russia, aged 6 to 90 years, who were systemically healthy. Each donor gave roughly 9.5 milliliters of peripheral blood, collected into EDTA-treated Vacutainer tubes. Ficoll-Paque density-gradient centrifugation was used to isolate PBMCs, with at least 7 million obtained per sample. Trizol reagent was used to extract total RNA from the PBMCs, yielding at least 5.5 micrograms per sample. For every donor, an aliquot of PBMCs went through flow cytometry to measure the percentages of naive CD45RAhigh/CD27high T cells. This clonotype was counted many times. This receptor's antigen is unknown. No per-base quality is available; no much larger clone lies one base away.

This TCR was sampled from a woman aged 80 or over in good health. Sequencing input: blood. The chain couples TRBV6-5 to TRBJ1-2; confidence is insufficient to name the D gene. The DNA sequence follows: TGTGCCAGCAGTCCTCTTGACAATTCCCTGCTTGGGGGCTACACCTTC. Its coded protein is CASSPLDNSLLGGYTF.